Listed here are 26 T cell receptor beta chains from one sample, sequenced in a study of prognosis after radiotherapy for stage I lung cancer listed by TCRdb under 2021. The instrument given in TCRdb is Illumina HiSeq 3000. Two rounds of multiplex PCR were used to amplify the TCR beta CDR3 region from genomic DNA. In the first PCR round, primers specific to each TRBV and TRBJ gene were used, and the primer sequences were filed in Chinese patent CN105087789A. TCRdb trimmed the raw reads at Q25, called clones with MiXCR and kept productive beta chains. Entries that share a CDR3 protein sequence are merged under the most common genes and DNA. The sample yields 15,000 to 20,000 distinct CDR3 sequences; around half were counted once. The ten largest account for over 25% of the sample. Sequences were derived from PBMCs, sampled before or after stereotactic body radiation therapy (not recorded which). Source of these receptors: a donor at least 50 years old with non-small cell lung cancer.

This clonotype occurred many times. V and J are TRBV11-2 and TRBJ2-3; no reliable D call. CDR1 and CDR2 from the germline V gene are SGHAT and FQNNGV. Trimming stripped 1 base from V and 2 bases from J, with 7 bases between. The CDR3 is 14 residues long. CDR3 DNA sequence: TGTGCCAGCAGCTTAGGCAGCCACACAGATACGCAGTATTTT. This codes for CASSLGSHTDTQYF.

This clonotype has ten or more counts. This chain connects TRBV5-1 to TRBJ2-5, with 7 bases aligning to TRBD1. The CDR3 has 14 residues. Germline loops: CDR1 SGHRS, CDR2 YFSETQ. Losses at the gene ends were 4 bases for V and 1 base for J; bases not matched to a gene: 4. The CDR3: CASSMQGVQETQYF. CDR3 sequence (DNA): TGCGCCAGCAGCATGCAGGGGGTCCAAGAGACCCAGTACTTC.

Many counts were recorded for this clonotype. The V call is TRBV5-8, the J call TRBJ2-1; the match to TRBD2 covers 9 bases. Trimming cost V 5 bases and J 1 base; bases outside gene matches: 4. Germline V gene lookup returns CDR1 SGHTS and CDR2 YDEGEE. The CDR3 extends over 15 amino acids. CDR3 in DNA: TGTGCCAGCAGGGCTAGCGGGATTTCCTACAATGAGCAGTTCTTC. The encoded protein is CASRASGISYNEQFF.

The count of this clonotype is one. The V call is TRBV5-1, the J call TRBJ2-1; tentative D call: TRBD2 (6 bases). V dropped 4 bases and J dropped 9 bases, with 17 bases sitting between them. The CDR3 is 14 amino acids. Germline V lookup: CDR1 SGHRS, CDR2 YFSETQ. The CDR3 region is CASSLGAGLGEQFF. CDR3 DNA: TGCGCCAGCAGCCTGGGTGCGGGGTTGGGTGAGCAGTTCTTC.

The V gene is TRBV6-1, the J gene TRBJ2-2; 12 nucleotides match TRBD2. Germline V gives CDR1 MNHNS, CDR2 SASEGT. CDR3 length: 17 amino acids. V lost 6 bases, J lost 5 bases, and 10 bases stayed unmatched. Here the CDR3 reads CASRPKRTSGVTGELFF. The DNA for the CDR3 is TGTGCCAGCAGGCCTAAAAGGACTAGCGGGGTGACCGGGGAGCTGTTTTTT.

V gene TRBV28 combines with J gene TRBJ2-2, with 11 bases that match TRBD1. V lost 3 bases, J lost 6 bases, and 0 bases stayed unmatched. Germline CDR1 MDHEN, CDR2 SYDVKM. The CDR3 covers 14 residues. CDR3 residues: CASSLGQGAGELFF. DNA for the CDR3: TGTGCCAGCAGTTTGGGACAGGGGGCCGGGGAGCTGTTTTTT.

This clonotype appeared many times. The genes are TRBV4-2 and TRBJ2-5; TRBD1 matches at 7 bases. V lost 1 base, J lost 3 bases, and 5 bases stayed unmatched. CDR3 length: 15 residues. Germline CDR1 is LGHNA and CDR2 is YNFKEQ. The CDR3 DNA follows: TGTGCCAGCAGCCAAGGTGACGGGACAGAAGAGACCCAGTACTTC. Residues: CASSQGDGTEETQYF.

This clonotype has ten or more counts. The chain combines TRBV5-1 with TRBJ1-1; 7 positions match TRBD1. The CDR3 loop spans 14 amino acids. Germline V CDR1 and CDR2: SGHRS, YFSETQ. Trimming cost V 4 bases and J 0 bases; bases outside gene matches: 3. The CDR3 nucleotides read TGCGCCAGCAGCCAAGGGGGCTTGAACACTGAAGCTTTCTTT. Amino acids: CASSQGGLNTEAFF.

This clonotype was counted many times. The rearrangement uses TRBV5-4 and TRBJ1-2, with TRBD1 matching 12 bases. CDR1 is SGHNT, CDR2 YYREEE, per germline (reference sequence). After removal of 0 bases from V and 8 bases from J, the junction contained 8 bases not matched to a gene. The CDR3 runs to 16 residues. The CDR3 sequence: CASSLAGGQGARGYTF. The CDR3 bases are TGTGCCAGCAGCTTGGCCGGGGGACAGGGGGCGCGAGGCTACACCTTC. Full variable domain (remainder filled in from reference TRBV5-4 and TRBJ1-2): ETGVTQSPTHLIKTRGQQVTLRCSSQSGHNTVSWYQQALGQGPQFIFQYYREEENGRGNFPPRFSGLQFPNYSSELNVNALELDDSALYLCASSLAGGQGARGYTFGSGTRLTVV.

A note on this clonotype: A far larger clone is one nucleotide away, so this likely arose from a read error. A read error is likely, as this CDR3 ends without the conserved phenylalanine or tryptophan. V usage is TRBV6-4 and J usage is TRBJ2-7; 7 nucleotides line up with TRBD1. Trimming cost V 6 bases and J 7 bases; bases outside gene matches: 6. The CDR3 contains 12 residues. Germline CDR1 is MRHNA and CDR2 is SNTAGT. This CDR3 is CASSLAQGEQYI. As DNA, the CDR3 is TGTGCCAGCAGCTTAGCACAGGGGGAGCAGTACATC.

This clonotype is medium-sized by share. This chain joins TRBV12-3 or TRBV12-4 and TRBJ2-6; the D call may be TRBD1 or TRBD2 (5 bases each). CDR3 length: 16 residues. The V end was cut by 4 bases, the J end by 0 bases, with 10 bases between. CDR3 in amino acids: CASSSGTFSGANVLTF. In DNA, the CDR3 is TGTGCCAGCAGTTCCGGGACCTTCTCTGGGGCCAACGTCCTGACTTTC.

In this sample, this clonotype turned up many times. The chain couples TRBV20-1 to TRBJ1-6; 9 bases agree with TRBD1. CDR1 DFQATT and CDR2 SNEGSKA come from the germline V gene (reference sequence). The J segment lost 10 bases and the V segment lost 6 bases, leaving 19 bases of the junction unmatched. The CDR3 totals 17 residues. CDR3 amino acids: CSANGQGTSLFDSPLHF. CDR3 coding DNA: TGCAGTGCGAATGGACAGGGGACCTCACTTTTCGACTCACCCCTCCACTTT.

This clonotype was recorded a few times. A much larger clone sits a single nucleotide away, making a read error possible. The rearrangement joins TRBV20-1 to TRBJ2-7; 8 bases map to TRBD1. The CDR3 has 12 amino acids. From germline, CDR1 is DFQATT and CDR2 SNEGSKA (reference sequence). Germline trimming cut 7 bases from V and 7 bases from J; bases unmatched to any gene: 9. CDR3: CSVWGQVDEQYF. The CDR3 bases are TGCAGTGTATGGGGACAGGTAGATGAGCAGTACTTC.

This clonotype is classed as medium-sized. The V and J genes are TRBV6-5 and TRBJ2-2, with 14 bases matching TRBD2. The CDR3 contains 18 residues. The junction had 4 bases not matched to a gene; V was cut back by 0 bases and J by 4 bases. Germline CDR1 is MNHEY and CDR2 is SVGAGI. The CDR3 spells CASSYSGLAGVPTGELFF. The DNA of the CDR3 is TGTGCCAGCAGTTACTCGGGACTAGCGGGAGTTCCCACCGGGGAGCTGTTTTTT.

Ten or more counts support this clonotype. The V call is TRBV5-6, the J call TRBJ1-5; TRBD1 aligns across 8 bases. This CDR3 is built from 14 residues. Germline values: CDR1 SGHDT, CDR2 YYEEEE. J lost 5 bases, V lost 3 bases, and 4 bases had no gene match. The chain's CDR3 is CASSSGTGYQPQHF. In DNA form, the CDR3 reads TGTGCCAGCAGCTCCGGGACAGGCTATCAGCCCCAGCATTTT.

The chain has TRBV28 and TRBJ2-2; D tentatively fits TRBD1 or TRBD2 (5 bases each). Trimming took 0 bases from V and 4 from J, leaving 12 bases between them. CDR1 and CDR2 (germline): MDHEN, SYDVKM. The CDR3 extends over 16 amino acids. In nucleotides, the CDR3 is TGTGCCAGCAGTTTATGGGTCATGGGGGTCACCGGGGAGCTGTTTTTT. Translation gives CASSLWVMGVTGELFF.

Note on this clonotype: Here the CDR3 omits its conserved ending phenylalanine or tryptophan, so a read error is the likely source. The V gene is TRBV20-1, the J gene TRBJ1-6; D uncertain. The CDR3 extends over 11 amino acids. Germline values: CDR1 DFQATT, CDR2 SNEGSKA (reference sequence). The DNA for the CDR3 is TGCAGTGATAGAGACGATTCACCCCTCCACTCT. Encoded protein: CSDRDDSPLHS.

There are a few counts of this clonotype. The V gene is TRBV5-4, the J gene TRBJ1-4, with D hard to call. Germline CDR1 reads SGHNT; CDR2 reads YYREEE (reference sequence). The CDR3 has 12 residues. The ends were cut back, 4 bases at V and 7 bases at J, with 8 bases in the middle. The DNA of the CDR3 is TGTGCCAGCAGCGATCGGGGTGAAAAACTGTTTTTT. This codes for CASSDRGEKLFF.

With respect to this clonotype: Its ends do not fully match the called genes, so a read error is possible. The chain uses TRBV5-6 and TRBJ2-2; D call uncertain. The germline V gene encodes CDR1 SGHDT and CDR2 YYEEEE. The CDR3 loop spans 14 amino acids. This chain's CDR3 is CASGLEPNTGELFF. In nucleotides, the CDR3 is TGTGCCAGCGGCTTGGAGCCCAACACCGGGGAGCTGTTTTTT.

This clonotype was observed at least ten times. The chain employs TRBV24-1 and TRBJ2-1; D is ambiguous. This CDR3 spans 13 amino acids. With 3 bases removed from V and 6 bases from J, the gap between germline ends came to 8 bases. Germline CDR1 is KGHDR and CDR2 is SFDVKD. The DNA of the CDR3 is TGTGCCACCAGTGATGAAAGAGGCAATGAGCAGTTCTTC. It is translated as CATSDERGNEQFF.

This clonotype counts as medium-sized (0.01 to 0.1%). CDR3 sequence (DNA): TGTGCCTGGAGCGAGGGGCTGTCTAATTCACCCCTCCACTTT. Amino acid sequence: CAWSEGLSNSPLHF. The chain is built from TRBV30 and TRBJ1-6, with TRBD1 as a possible D gene (5 bases). The germline V gene encodes CDR1 GTSNPN and CDR2 SVGIG (reference sequence). CDR3 size: 14 residues. Trimming stripped 3 bases from V and 6 bases from J, with 12 bases between.

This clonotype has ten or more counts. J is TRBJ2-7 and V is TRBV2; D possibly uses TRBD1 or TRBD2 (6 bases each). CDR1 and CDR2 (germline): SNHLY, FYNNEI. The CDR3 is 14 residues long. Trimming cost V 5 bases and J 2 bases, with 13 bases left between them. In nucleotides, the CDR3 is TGTGCCAGCAGTCCGACAGGAGGGGCCTACGAGCAGTACTTC. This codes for CASSPTGGAYEQYF.

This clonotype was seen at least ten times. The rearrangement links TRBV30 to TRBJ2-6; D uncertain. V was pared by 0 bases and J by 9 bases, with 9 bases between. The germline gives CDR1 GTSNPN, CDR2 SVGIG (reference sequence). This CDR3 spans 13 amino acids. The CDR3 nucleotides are TGTGCCTGGAGTGTCGCCCTTGTCAACGTCCTGACTTTC. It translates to CAWSVALVNVLTF. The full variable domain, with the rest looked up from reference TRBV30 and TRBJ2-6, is SQTIHQWPATLVQPVGSPLSLECTVEGTSNPNLYWYRQAAGRGLQLLFYSVGIGQISSEVPQNLSASRPQDRQFILSSKKLLLSDSGFYLCAWSVALVNVLTFGAGSRLTVL.

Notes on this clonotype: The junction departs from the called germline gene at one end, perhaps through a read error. CDR3 region: CASSTSSVGDVHF. The CDR3, as DNA: TGTGCCAGCAGCACCTCTAGCGTAGGGGACGTGCACTTC. V usage is TRBV9 and J usage is TRBJ2-7; the D gene is possibly TRBD2 (6 bases). The CDR3 consists of 13 residues. Germline CDR1 is SGDLS and CDR2 is YYNGEE.

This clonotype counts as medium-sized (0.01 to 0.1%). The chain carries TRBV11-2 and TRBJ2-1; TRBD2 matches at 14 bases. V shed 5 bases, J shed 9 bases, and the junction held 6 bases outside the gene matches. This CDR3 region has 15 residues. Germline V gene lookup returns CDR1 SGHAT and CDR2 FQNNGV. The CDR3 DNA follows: TGTGCCAGCAGCATAGGACTAGCGGGAGGTATTGAGCAGTTCTTC. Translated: CASSIGLAGGIEQFF.

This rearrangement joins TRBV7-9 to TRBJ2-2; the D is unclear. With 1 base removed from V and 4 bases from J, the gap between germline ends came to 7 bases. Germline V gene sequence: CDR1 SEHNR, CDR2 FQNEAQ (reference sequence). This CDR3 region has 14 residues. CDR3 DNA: TGTGCCAGCAGCTTAGAAACCCTCACCGGGGAGCTGTTTTTT. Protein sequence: CASSLETLTGELFF. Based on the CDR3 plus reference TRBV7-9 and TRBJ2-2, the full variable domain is DTGVSQNPRHKITKRGQNVTFRCDPISEHNRLYWYRQTLGQGPEFLTYFQNEAQLEKSRLLSDRFSAERPKGSFSTLEIQRTEQGDSAMYLCASSLETLTGELFFGEGSRLTVL.